This is a list of T cell receptor beta chains from one sample in a study of blood T cell repertoires in COVID-19. Libraries were prepared by immunoSEQ multiplex PCR; TCRdb keeps only in-frame clonotypes and omits some of them. Altogether about 160,000 clones are present, approximately 81% being singletons, with the ten largest covering about 5.8%. Input material: PBMCs or T cells enriched from blood (not recorded which). Receptor source: a woman aged 40 to 55 with acute COVID-19. Both conserved end residues are part of each CDR3. The D gene is left open where the match is weak. Clone size, where shown, is once, few, many, or a class for clones that have expanded.

abundance	d_gene	v_gene	j_gene	CDR3aa	CDR3nt
NA	TRBD2	TRBV29-1	TRBJ2-1	CSASGNGGNEQFF	TGCAGCGCTAGCGGGAATGGAGGCAATGAGCAGTTCTTC
NA	TRBD2	TRBV23-1	TRBJ2-1	CASSQSLNRGGLAGGPCKEQFF	TGCGCCAGCAGTCAATCGCTAAATCGGGGAGGACTAGCGGGAGGGCCCTGTAAGGAGCAGTTCTTC
NA	NA	TRBV21-1	TRBJ2-2	CASTSTGELFF	TGTGCCAGCACCTCCACCGGGGAGCTGTTTTTT
NA	TRBD2	TRBV6-5	TRBJ2-5	CASSIGTSMLETQYF	TGTGCCAGCAGTATCGGGACTAGCATGTTGGAGACCCAGTACTTC
NA	TRBD2	TRBV11-3	TRBJ2-3	CASSSGGRTDTQYF	TGTGCCAGCAGCTCGGGAGGGAGGACAGATACGCAGTATTTT
NA	NA	TRBV11-2	TRBJ1-1	CASSLDFVNTEAFF	TGTGCCAGCAGCTTAGATTTCGTCAACACTGAAGCTTTCTTT
NA	TRBD2	TRBV15	TRBJ2-5	CATSRPGLADQETQYF	TGTGCCACCAGCAGACCGGGACTAGCGGACCAAGAGACCCAGTACTTC
NA	TRBD2	TRBV9	TRBJ2-7	CASSPSGRASEQYF	TGTGCCAGCAGTCCGAGCGGGAGGGCCTCCGAGCAGTACTTC
few	TRBD1	TRBV10-3	TRBJ2-5	CAISESRGQGASETQYF	TGTGCCATCAGTGAGTCGAGGGGACAGGGGGCGTCGGAGACCCAGTACTTC
NA	NA	TRBV29-1	TRBJ2-5	CSGRGETQYF	TGCAGCGGGCGAGGGGAGACCCAGTACTTC
NA	NA	TRBV3-1/TRBV3-2	TRBJ1-3	CASSQVTGALSGNTIYF	TGTGCCAGCAGCCAAGTGACAGGCGCCTTAAGTGGAAACACCATATATTTT
NA	NA	TRBV29-1	TRBJ2-3	CSAGTDTQYF	TGCAGCGCCGGTACAGATACGCAGTATTTT
NA	TRBD1	TRBV15	TRBJ1-5	CATSNRTGAYNQPQHF	TGTGCCACCAGCAATAGGACAGGGGCGTACAATCAGCCCCAGCATTTT